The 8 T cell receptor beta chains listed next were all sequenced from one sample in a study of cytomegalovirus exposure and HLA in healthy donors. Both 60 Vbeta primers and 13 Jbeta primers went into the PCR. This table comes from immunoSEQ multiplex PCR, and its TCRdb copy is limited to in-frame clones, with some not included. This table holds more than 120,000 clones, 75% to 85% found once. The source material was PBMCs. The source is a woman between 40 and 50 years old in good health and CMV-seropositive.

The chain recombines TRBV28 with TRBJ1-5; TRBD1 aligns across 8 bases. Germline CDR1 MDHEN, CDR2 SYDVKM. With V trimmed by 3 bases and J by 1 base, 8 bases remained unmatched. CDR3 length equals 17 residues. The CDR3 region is CASSLVQGASSNQPQHF. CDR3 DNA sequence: TGTGCCAGCAGTTTGGTCCAGGGGGCTTCCAGCAATCAGCCCCAGCATTTT.

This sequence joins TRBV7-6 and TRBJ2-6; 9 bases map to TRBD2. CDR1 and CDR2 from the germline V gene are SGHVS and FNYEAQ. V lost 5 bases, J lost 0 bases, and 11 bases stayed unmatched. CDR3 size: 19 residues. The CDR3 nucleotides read TGTGCCAGCAGCCCCTATGATGGCGGGAGGGTCTCTGGGGCCAACGTCCTGACTTTC. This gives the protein CASSPYDGGRVSGANVLTF.

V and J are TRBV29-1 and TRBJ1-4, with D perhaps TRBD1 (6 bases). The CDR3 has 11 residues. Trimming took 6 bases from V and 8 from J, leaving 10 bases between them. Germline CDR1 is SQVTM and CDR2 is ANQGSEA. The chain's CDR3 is CSVGAWEKLFF. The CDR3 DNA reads TGCAGCGTGGGGGCTTGGGAAAAACTGTTTTTT.

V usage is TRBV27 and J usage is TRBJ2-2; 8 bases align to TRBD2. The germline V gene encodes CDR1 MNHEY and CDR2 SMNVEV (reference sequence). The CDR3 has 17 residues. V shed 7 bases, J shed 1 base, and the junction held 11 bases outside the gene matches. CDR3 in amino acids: CASTTSGGGMNTGELFF. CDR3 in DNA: TGTGCCAGCACCACTTCGGGGGGGGGCATGAACACCGGGGAGCTGTTTTTT.

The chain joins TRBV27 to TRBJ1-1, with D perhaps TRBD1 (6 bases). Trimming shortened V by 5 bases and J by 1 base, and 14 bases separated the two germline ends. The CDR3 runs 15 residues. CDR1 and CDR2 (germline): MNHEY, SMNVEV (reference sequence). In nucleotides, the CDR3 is TGTGCCAGCAGTCTAACGACAGGTCGGAACACTGAAGCTTTCTTT. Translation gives CASSLTTGRNTEAFF.

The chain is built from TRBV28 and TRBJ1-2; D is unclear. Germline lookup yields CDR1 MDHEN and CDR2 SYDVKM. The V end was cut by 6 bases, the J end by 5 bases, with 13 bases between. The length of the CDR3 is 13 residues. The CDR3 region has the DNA TGTGCCAGCAGCCGCGAATTGATATATGGCTACACCTTC. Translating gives CASSRELIYGYTF.

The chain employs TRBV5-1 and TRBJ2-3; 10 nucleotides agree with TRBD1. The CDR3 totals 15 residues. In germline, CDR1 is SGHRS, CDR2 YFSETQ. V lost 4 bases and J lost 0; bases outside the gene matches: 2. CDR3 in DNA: TGCGCCAGCAGCGTGGGACAGGGGAGCACAGATACGCAGTATTTT. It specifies CASSVGQGSTDTQYF. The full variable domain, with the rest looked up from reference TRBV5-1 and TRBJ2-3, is KAGVTQTPRYLIKTRGQQVTLSCSPISGHRSVSWYQQTPGQGLQFLFEYFSETQRNKGNFPGRFSGRQFSNSRSEMNVSTLELGDSALYLCASSVGQGSTDTQYFGPGTRLTVL.

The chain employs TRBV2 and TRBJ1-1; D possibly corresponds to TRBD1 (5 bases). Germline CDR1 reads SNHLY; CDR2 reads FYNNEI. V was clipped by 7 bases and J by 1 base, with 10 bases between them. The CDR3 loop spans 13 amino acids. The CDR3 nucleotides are TGTGCCAGCATGGACATGCGGAACACTGAAGCTTTCTTT. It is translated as CASMDMRNTEAFF. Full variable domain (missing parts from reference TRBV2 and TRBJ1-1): EPEVTQTPSHQVTQMGQEVILRCVPISNHLYFYWYRQILGQKVEFLVSFYNNEISEKSEIFDDQFSVERPDGSNFTLKIRSTKLEDSAMYFCASMDMRNTEAFFGQGTRLTVV.